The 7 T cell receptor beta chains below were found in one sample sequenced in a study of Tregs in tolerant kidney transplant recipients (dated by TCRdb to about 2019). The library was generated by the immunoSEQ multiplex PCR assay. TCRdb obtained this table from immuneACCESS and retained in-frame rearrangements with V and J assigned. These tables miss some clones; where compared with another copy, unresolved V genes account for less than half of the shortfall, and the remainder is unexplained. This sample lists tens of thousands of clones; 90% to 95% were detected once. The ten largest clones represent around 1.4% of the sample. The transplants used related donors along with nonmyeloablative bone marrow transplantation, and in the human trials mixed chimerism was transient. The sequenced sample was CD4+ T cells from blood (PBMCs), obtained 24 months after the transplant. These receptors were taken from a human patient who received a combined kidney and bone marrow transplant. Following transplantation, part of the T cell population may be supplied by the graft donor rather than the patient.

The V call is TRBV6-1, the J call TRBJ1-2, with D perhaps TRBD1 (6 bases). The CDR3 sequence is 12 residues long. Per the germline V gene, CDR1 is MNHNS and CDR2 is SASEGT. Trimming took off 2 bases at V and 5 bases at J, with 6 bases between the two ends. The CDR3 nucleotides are TGTGCCAGCAGTGAACAGGGGTATGGCTACACCTTC. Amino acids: CASSEQGYGYTF.

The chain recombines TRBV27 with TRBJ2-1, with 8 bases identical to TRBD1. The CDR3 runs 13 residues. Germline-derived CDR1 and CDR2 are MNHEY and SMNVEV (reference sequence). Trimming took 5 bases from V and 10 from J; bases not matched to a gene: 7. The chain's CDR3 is CASSRPGGNEQFF. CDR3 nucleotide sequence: TGTGCCAGCAGTCGCCCAGGGGGCAACGAGCAGTTCTTC.

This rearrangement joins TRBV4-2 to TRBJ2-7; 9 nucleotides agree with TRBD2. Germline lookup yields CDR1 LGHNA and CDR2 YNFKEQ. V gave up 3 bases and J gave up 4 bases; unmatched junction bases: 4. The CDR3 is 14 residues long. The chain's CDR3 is CASSQSAGGYEQYF. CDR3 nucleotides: TGTGCCAGCAGCCAGAGCGCGGGGGGGTACGAGCAGTACTTC.

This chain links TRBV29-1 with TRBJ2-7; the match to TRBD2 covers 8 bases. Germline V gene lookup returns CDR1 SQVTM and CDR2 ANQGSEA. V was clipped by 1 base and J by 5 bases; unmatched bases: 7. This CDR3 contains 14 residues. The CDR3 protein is CSVEGGREVDEQYF. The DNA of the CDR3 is TGCAGCGTTGAAGGAGGGCGGGAGGTCGACGAGCAGTACTTC.

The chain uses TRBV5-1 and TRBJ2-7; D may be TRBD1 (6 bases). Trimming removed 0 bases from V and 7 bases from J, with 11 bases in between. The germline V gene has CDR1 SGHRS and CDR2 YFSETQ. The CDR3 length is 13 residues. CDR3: CASSLESQGEQYF. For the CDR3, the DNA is TGCGCCAGCAGCTTGGAGTCCCAGGGGGAGCAGTACTTC.

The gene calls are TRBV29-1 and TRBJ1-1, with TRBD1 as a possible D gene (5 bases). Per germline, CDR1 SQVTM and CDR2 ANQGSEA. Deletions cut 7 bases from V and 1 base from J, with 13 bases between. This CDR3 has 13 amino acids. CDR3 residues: CSARVTGNTEAFF. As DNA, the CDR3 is TGCAGCGCCAGGGTCACAGGGAACACTGAAGCTTTCTTT.

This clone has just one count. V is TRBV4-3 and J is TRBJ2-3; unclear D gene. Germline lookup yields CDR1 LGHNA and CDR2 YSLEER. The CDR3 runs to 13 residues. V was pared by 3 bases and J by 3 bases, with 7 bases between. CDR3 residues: CASSHLITDTQYF. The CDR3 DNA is TGCGCCAGCAGCCACCTAATTACAGATACGCAGTATTTT.